This T cell receptor beta chain comes out of a study of spatial heterogeneity in lung cancer. Each CDR3 protein gets one entry after TCRdb re-called the 5' RACE reads with MiXCR. In the table there are around 14,000 distinct CDR3 sequences, 3.6% of which are singletons. Ten or more counts support this clonotype. Little can be read into the size of this beta chain, an off-target read in a library designed for alpha chains. Time point of the sample: sample taken at primary tumor resection. The V gene lost 9 bases and the J gene lost 8 bases, with 4 bases spanning the gap. The germline V gene has CDR1 MNHEY and CDR2 SMNVEV (reference sequence). The CDR3 sequence is 9 residues long.

The chain carries TRBV27 and TRBJ2-2, with unresolved D. The sequence was obtained from a male donor with early-stage non-small cell lung cancer. Sequenced material: normal lung tissue next to the tumor, taken at surgery. The CDR3 nucleotides are TGTGCCAGACTAGGGGAGCTGTTTTTT. Translated: CARLGELFF.